The T cell receptor (beta chain) described here comes from a study of graft-versus-host responses after intestinal transplantation (dated by TCRdb to 2020 to 2022). Concerning the study at large: Recipients received multivisceral, liver-intestinal, or isolated intestinal transplants. Every recipient was given anti-thymocyte globulin induction, then maintenance tacrolimus and steroids for roughly 3 years. Graft-versus-host and host-versus-graft alloreactive T cell clones were tracked in the graft, circulation and bone marrow after intestinal transplantation using bulk TCR-beta CDR3 sequencing. To identify alloreactive clones, pre-transplant mixed lymphocyte reaction products were sequenced and then compared with unstimulated pre-transplant donor and recipient T cells. A cohort of around 25 intestinal transplant recipients, including one retransplant, was enrolled, and a few patients lacking pretransplant specimens were excluded. Donor T cell macrochimerism was defined as a peak of at least 4% donor T cells among recipient peripheral blood mononuclear cells. Rather than going through the commercial service, samples from a few later patients were sequenced in-house on an Illumina MiSeq and processed with MiXCR.

CDR1 and CDR2, looked up from the germline V gene, are MGHRA and YSYEKL. V is pruned by 0 bases and J by 2 bases, leaving 3 bases of the junction without a gene match. The CDR3 has 15 amino acids, counting the end cysteine and phenylalanine. Only the CDR3 region is kept as DNA, spanning 45 bases read in frame from base 1. Receptor amplification or capture employed the immunoSEQ multiplex PCR assay. For most patients, genomic DNA was subjected to high-throughput TCR-beta CDR3 sequencing by Adaptive Biotechnologies. The study's processing was this. Adaptive's ImmunoSEQ software supplied the TCR sequencing data for more than 15 patients, while MiXCR and VDJtools were used to process a few other patients. Because the origin of CDR3 nucleotide sequences shared between donor and recipient could not be assigned, those sequences were removed. To be classed as alloreactive, a clone needed at least 2-fold expansion over unstimulated cells and a minimum CFSE-low frequency of 0.002% (template counts) or 0.001% (read counts). A clone was considered mappable if detected in the sequenced pre-transplant spleen, lymph node, or MLR CFSE-low populations of the donor or recipient. The cumulative frequency of alloreactive clones was calculated as a percentage of all sequences, weighted by copy number. TCRdb re-hosts the immuneACCESS table, in-frame sequences only. Its copies lack some clones; in the studies checked, an unresolved V gene accounts for under half of them, and the cause for the rest is not known. For V, J and clone size, that table is used; D and trimming come from the DNA. For this sample there are roughly 20,000 clones; about 89% appear just once. The ten largest clonotypes hold about 9.4% of the sample.

In the first month after transplant, blood samples were collected up to 4 times, and after that at least monthly when available. The paper's findings and limits, for the study overall: Early after transplant, declines in HvG clones were associated with peak levels of circulating GvH clones. In patients with donor T cell macrochimerism, the allografts had high GvH to HvG T cell clonal ratios. The relatively low number and heterogeneity of intestinal transplant patients limited the conclusions. GvH clones turned up in recipient bone marrow, with some appearing earlier in ileal mucosa or blood, a pattern consistent with an intestinal mucosal origin.

This clone was counted between two and nine times. This receptor's antigen is unknown. It has no much larger one-base neighbor in the sample; base qualities were not kept. The chain uses TRBV4-1 and TRBJ2-7, with 8 middle bases fitting TRBD2. Material: PBMCs, obtained approximately 33 weeks after intestinal transplant. This sequence was found in a human patient who received an intestinal transplant, so some T cells may come from the graft donor. The CDR3 is CASSQEPGGAYEQYF. The nucleotide sequence reads as follows: TGCGCCAGCAGCCAAGAACCGGGGGGGGCCTACGAGCAGTACTTC.